This TCR beta chain was retrieved from a study of Graves' ophthalmopathy and Graves' hyperthyroidism. Study-wide points: Among thyroid clonotypes expanded above 0.001 frequency, most also appeared in blood. Ophthalmopathy versus stable hyperthyroidism: 13-signature model gave around 90% sensitivity, around 81% specificity.

RNA transcripts were the source from which TCR beta CDR3 regions were amplified. After a first-round RT-PCR with HTBI primers, a second-round multiplex PCR was run. A single record per CDR3 protein comes from TCRdb applying MiXCR to the multiplex PCR reads. The repertoire holds 650,000 to 900,000 distinct CDR3 sequences, with around 40% as singletons. Diagnostic conclusions were grounded in clinical symptoms, serum thyroxine, TRAb, thyroid ultrasound and orbital computed tomography. Comment on this clonotype: What it binds is not known. A single base separates this from a much larger clone, so it may be a read error.

Germline V gives CDR1 SGHRS, CDR2 YFSETQ. CDR3 length equals 12 residues. V gene TRBV5-1 combines with J gene TRBJ1-4, with 7 bases lining up with TRBD1. This receptor was identified in an adult man with Graves' ophthalmopathy. Input material: peripheral blood. The DNA of the CDR3 is TGCGCCAGCAGCCCGACAGGGAATGAACTGTTATTT. Residues: CASSPTGNELLF.